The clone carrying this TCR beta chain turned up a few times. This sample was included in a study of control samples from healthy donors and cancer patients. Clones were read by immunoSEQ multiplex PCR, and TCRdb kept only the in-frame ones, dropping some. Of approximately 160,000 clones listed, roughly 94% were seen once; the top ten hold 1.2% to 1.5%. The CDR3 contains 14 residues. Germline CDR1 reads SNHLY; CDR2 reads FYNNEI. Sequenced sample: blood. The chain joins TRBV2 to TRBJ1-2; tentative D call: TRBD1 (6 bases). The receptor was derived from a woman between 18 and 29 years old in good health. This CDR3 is CASLSEGANYGYTF. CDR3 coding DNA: TGTGCGAGCCTCTCCGAGGGGGCTAACTATGGCTACACCTTC.